The clone carrying this T cell receptor beta chain was recorded a few times. Germline V lookup: CDR1 KGHSH, CDR2 LQKENI. The V gene end was trimmed by 2 bases and the J gene end by 2 bases; junction bases not matched to a gene: 8. The CDR3 covers 17 residues. This specimen comes from a study of early T cells in non-severe SARS-CoV-2 infection. Study overall: RNA in bulk from unsorted whole blood was sequenced, and chains were unpaired.

As part of library construction, unique molecular identifiers were attached to individual cDNA molecules. TCRdb analysed the 5' RACE reads with MiXCR anew, one entry per CDR3 protein. The sample holds about 36,000 distinct CDR3 sequences, less than 7.5% seen once. This chain connects TRBV18 to TRBJ2-3, with 9 positions matching TRBD2. Sample: whole blood, taken at baseline. The source of this sequence is an adult who was a healthcare worker with PCR-confirmed SARS-CoV-2 infection or an uninfected control (not recorded which). The DNA of the CDR3 is TGTGCCAGCTCACCAACCTATAGCGGGAGCACCACAGATACGCAGTATTTT. It specifies CASSPTYSGSTTDTQYF.